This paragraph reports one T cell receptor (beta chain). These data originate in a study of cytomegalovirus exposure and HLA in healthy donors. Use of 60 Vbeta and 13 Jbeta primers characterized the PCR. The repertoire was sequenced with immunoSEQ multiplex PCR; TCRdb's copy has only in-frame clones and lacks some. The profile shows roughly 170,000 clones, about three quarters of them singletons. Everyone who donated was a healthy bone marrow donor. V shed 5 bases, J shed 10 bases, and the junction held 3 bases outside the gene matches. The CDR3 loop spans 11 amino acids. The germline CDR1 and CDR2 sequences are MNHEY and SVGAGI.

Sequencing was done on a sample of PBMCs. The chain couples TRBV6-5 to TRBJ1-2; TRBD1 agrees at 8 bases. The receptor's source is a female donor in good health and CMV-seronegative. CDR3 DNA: TGTGCCAGCAGTCTCAGGGGGCACTACACCTTC. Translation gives CASSLRGHYTF.